The 22 T cell receptor beta chains reported below all come from one sample, sequenced in a study of Tregs in tolerant kidney transplant recipients. Profiled with immunoSEQ multiplex PCR; TCRdb holds only in-frame clones, not every one. This table has 45,000 to 55,000 clones, roughly nine tenths appearing once. The nonmyeloablative bone marrow transplants came from related graft donors, with transient mixed chimerism. The input for sequencing was CD8+ T cells from blood (PBMCs), taken 24 months after the transplant. The source of these receptors is a human patient who received a combined kidney and bone marrow transplant. Some T cells may be supplied by the graft donor.

For this clone: A read error may produce the germline difference seen at one junction end. This CDR3 is also generated by other DNA sequences in the sample. The chain employs TRBV19 and TRBJ1-6; D gene unclear. CDR3 length: 16 amino acids. Germline CDR1 LNHDA, CDR2 SQIVND (reference sequence). CDR3 sequence (DNA): TGTGCCAGTATGCAGGTTGGCAGATCCCCTAATTCCCCCCTCCACTTT. Amino acid sequence: CASMQVGRSPNSPLHF.

The CDR3 coding sequence is TGTGCCAGCAGCTCCCCTGGCGGGAGCAACTACGAGCAGTACTTC. Translated, it gives CASSSPGGSNYEQYF. The chain links TRBV5-8 to TRBJ2-7; 7 bases match TRBD2. Germline loops: CDR1 SGHTS, CDR2 YDEGEE. There are 15 residues in the CDR3. Unmatched junction bases numbered 9, after V lost 3 bases and J lost 3 bases.

V and J are TRBV11-2 and TRBJ2-1, with a tentative D call TRBD2 (5 bases). The CDR3 spans 16 residues. Trimming took 3 bases from V and 4 from J, leaving 16 bases between them. Germline loops: CDR1 SGHAT, CDR2 FQNNGV. The CDR3, as DNA: TGTGCCAGCAGCTTTCGGAGGTCAGACGGATACAATGAGCAGTTCTTC. Its protein product is CASSFRRSDGYNEQFF.

This clone is a singleton in its sample. V is TRBV2 and J is TRBJ2-1; 7 nucleotides match TRBD1. With 6 bases clipped from V and 9 bases from J, the junction kept 8 bases outside the gene matches. This CDR3 spans 13 amino acids. Germline-derived CDR1 and CDR2 are SNHLY and FYNNEI. The CDR3 region is CASRTTGVGEQFF. As DNA, the CDR3 is TGTGCCAGCAGAACCACAGGGGTGGGTGAGCAGTTCTTC.

The DNA for the CDR3 is TGTGCCTGGAGTGTAGGCGGTTACTACAATGAGCAGTTCTTC. Protein: CAWSVGGYYNEQFF. The chain recombines TRBV30 with TRBJ2-1; no clear D. Between the trimmed V and J ends, which lost 0 bases and 3 bases, there was a span of 9 bases. There are 14 residues in the CDR3. Germline V gene data show CDR1 as GTSNPN and CDR2 as SVGIG (reference sequence).

The chain has TRBV11-2 and TRBJ2-7; TRBD1 agrees at 11 bases. Looked up from germline, CDR1 is SGHAT and CDR2 is FQNNGV. The CDR3 spans 15 residues. Trimming removed 3 bases from V and 5 bases from J; junction bases left unmatched: 6. This CDR3 is CASSFPGQGVHEQYF. The CDR3 DNA reads as TGTGCCAGCAGCTTCCCGGGACAGGGGGTTCACGAGCAGTACTTC.

As DNA, the CDR3 is TGTGCCAGCAGCTTACCAAACGATGGCGGGATCGCCTACAATGAGCAGTTCTTC. It encodes CASSLPNDGGIAYNEQFF. The J gene is TRBJ2-1, the V gene TRBV7-9; possibly TRBD2 for D (6 bases). CDR3 size: 18 residues. In germline, CDR1 is SEHNR, CDR2 FQNEAQ (reference sequence). V lost 2 bases, J lost 2 bases, and 19 bases lay in between. The complete variable domain, with remaining parts taken from reference TRBV7-9 and TRBJ2-1, reads DTGVSQNPRHKITKRGQNVTFRCDPISEHNRLYWYRQTLGQGPEFLTYFQNEAQLEKSRLLSDRFSAERPKGSFSTLEIQRTEQGDSAMYLCASSLPNDGGIAYNEQFFGPGTRLTVL.

The chain is built from TRBV7-6 and TRBJ2-5, with D perhaps matching TRBD1 (5 bases). The germline V gene has CDR1 SGHVS and CDR2 FNYEAQ. Trimming shortened V by 4 bases and J by 1 base, and 7 bases separated the two germline ends. The CDR3 is 13 residues long. The CDR3 nucleotides read TGTGCCAGCAGCTACAGGATCCAAGAGACCCAGTACTTC. Its protein product is CASSYRIQETQYF.

The chain couples TRBV4-1 to TRBJ2-1; maybe TRBD2 (5 bases). The CDR3 loop spans 15 amino acids. Trimming shortened V by 3 bases and J by 1 base, and 10 bases separated the two germline ends. CDR1 is MGHRA, CDR2 YSYEKL, per germline. The CDR3 spells CASSQKSGSYNEQFF. CDR3 in DNA: TGCGCCAGCAGCCAGAAAAGCGGTTCCTACAATGAGCAGTTCTTC.

In DNA form, the CDR3 reads TGTGCCAGCAGCTTAGTGGCACCTTCATACTCCTACGAGCAGTACTTC. Translated, it gives CASSLVAPSYSYEQYF. The chain joins TRBV11-2 to TRBJ2-7; D remains unclear. Trimming shortened V by 1 base and J by 0 bases, and 13 bases separated the two germline ends. The CDR3 length is 16 residues. From germline, CDR1 is SGHAT and CDR2 FQNNGV.

The CDR3 loop is CASSPKGTSAYNEQFF. The CDR3 DNA follows: TGTGCCAGCAGCCCGAAAGGGACTAGCGCCTACAATGAGCAGTTCTTC. The chain has TRBV5-4 and TRBJ2-1, with TRBD2 matching 10 bases. The CDR3 extends over 16 amino acids. Germline values: CDR1 SGHNT, CDR2 YYREEE (reference sequence). Germline trimming cut 4 bases from V and 2 bases from J; bases unmatched to any gene: 6.

For this clone: Germline is not matched at one junction end, which may reflect a read error. The chain is built from TRBV7-9 and TRBJ1-6, with a weak D call TRBD1 (5 bases). This CDR3 is built from 14 residues. Germline-derived CDR1 and CDR2 are SEHNR and FQNEAQ (reference sequence). CDR3 sequence (DNA): TGTGCCAGCAGCTCGACAGCCTATAATTCACCCCCCCACTTT. It encodes CASSSTAYNSPPHF.

The chain uses TRBV4-3 and TRBJ2-2, with no clear D. V was shortened by 8 bases and J by 0 bases, with 10 bases between the two germline ends. The CDR3 is 14 residues long. Germline-derived CDR1 and CDR2 are LGHNA and YSLEER. This CDR3 reads CASSKASNTGELFF. The CDR3 DNA sequence: TGCGCCAGCTCAAAAGCTTCGAACACCGGGGAGCTGTTTTTT.

The V gene is TRBV5-3, the J gene TRBJ2-7, with D hard to call. TRBV5-3 has ORF status, its function being uncertain. V gave up 1 base and J gave up 2 bases, with 10 bases separating them. The CDR3 is 14 residues long. CDR3 loop: CARSLPRWPYEQYF. Here the CDR3 DNA reads TGTGCCAGAAGCTTGCCCAGGTGGCCCTACGAGCAGTACTTC.

J is TRBJ2-2 and V is TRBV27; 7 bases line up with TRBD2. CDR1 is MNHEY and CDR2 is SMNVEV in the germline V gene (reference sequence). The CDR3 sequence is 17 residues long. V trimming: 0 bases; J trimming: 1 base; junction bases outside the gene matches: 5. The CDR3: CASSLSPSGENTGELFF. CDR3 nucleotide sequence: TGTGCCAGCAGTTTATCCCCCAGCGGGGAGAACACCGGGGAGCTGTTTTTT.

V is TRBV7-9 and J is TRBJ2-1, with TRBD2 matching over 7 bases. Per the germline V gene, CDR1 is SEHNR and CDR2 is FQNEAQ (reference sequence). V was clipped by 1 base and J by 1 base; unmatched bases: 4. CDR3 length equals 16 residues. CDR3 in DNA: TGTGCCAGCAGCTTAGAGGCGGGAGCGTCCTACAATGAGCAGTTCTTC. Translation gives CASSLEAGASYNEQFF.

CDR3 nucleotide sequence: TGTGCCAGCAGTATTGGACTAGCGGGAGTATACGAGCAGTACTTC. Protein sequence: CASSIGLAGVYEQYF. The genes are TRBV7-6 and TRBJ2-7, with 13 bases that match TRBD2. Germline V gene lookup returns CDR1 SGHVS and CDR2 FNYEAQ. V lost 6 bases, J lost 4 bases, and 6 bases stayed unmatched. The CDR3 runs to 15 residues.

This rearrangement joins TRBV5-1 to TRBJ1-2, with D maybe TRBD1 (5 bases). This CDR3 has 16 amino acids. From germline, CDR1 is SGHRS and CDR2 YFSETQ. Trimming took 4 bases from V and 5 from J, leaving 21 bases between them. CDR3: CASSPRWPIRAYGYTF. The CDR3 DNA follows: TGCGCCAGCAGCCCCCGGTGGCCGATCAGGGCGTATGGCTACACCTTC.

This chain connects TRBV30 to TRBJ2-2; perhaps TRBD2 as D (7 bases). This CDR3 is built from 14 residues. The V gene lost 3 bases and the J gene lost 9 bases, with 17 bases spanning the gap. Germline CDR1 is GTSNPN and CDR2 is SVGIG (reference sequence). The chain's CDR3 is CAWSLGDGGRELFF. CDR3 sequence (DNA): TGTGCCTGGAGCCTAGGGGACGGGGGGCGGGAGCTGTTTTTT.

This chain uses TRBV6-4 with TRBJ2-5; D gene uncertain. The J call could be wrong; TRBJ2-7 is a better fit for the DNA end. The CDR3 runs to 15 residues. Germline CDR1 reads MRHNA; CDR2 reads SNTAGT. CDR3 DNA: TGTGCCAGCAGTGACATAAAGTCTATGGTCTACGAGCAGTACTTC. This encodes CASSDIKSMVYEQYF.

The count of this clone is one. The V gene is TRBV4-1, the J gene TRBJ1-1, with D unresolved. Trimming pared 4 bases from V and 1 base from J, leaving 16 bases between. CDR3 size: 16 residues. CDR1 is MGHRA, CDR2 YSYEKL, per germline. The DNA for the CDR3 is TGCGCCAGCAGCCCCACACCGGGGTCCTCGAACACTGAAGCTTTCTTT. Its protein is CASSPTPGSSNTEAFF.

The V and J genes are TRBV14 and TRBJ2-4; D is possibly TRBD1 (7 bases). V lost 4 bases to trimming and J lost 0 bases, with 16 bases between them. This CDR3 has 17 residues. Germline CDR1 reads SGHDN; CDR2 reads FVKESK. The CDR3 bases are TGTGCCAGCAGCCCCTACCAGGGGGACTTAGCCAAAAACATTCAGTACTTC. Its translation is CASSPYQGDLAKNIQYF. The variable domain in full, with the rest retrieved from reference TRBV14 and TRBJ2-4, is EAGVTQFPSHSVIEKGQTVTLRCDPISGHDNLYWYRRVMGKEIKFLLHFVKESKQDESGMPNNRFLAERTGGTYSTLKVQPAELEDSGVYFCASSPYQGDLAKNIQYFGAGTRLSVL.